This T cell receptor beta chain was obtained from a study of shared clonotypes between healthy human individuals. Study in general: The donor pool was made up of two women and a few men aged 18 to 49. For every donor, three CD4 naive, three CD4 memory, two CD8 naive and one CD8 memory plates were used.

Naive CD4+ cells were CD45RA-selected; the remaining cells were memory. CDR3 length: 16 amino acids. The germline V gene encodes CDR1 SGDLS and CDR2 YYNGEE. The junction had 9 bases not matched to a gene; V was cut back by 4 bases and J by 5 bases. Assay used: immunoSEQ multiplex PCR; TCRdb lists only in-frame clones, some missing. The sample consists of 550,000 to 700,000 clones, 73% of them appearing once. This chain links TRBV9 with TRBJ2-2; 9 bases align to TRBD2. The sequencing input was memory CD4+ T cells sorted from blood. The subset: CD45RA-negative fraction. This TCR derives from a woman aged 25 to 45 in good health. This CDR3 is CASSPLGTSGTGELFF. DNA for the CDR3: TGTGCCAGCAGCCCCCTAGGTACTAGCGGGACCGGGGAGCTGTTTTTT.